Sequencing of this T cell receptor beta chain was carried out in a study of T cell changes during pregnancy in multiple sclerosis (dated 2019 in TCRdb). For the study in its entirety: The study looked at changes in the T cell repertoire across pregnancy in women with multiple sclerosis.

With regard to this clone: Its antigen specificity is not known. Per-nucleotide qualities are absent, and no much larger clonotype sits a single base away.

The library was made by the immunoSEQ multiplex PCR assay. This immuneACCESS table, as held by TCRdb, lists in-frame sequences with V and J called but not all clones. Of the missing ones, under half trace to an unresolved V gene in checked studies; the others have no known cause. The sample table holds tens of thousands of clones, of which roughly 93% were seen once. Of the sample, more than 2.5% is held by the ten largest clones. The sample in question was peripheral blood, obtained in the second trimester of pregnancy. This sequence was found in a female donor with multiple sclerosis, enrolled in a pregnancy study.

The CDR3 protein is CAWSDSGGAPVFGEQFF. DNA sequence: TGTGCCTGGAGTGATAGCGGGGGGGCCCCGGTATTTGGTGAGCAGTTCTTC. The sequence is built from TRBV30 and TRBJ2-1; 11 central nucleotides agree with TRBD2. From its cysteine to its phenylalanine, the CDR3 spans 17 amino acids. Kept here is only the CDR3 DNA, which spans 51 bases and is read in frame from base 1. The germline V gene (reference sequence) supplies CDR1 GTSNPN and CDR2 SVGIG. V lost 1 base and J lost 9 bases, and the count of bases not matched to a germline gene is 14. Outside the CDR3, residues come from the reference TRBV30 and TRBJ2-1 proteins, so the full variable domain is: SQTIHQWPATLVQPVGSPLSLECTVEGTSNPNLYWYRQAAGRGLQLLFYSVGIGQISSEVPQNLSASRPQDRQFILSSKKLLLSDSGFYLCAWSDSGGAPVFGEQFFGPGTRLTVL.